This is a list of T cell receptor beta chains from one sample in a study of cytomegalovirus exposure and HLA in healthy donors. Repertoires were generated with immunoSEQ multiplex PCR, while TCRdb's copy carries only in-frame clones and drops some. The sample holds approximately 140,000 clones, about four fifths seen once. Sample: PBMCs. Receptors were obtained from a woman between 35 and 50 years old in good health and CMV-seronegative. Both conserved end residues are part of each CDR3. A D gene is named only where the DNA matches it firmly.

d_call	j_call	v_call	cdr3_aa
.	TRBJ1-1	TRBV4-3	CASSQTGETEAFF
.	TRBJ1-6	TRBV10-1	CASSPEGNSPLHF
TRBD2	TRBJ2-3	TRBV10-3	CAIRRGLAGSATSTDTQYF
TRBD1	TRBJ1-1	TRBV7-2	CASSLRQGLAEAFF
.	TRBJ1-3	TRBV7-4	CASSWDNSRLYAGNTIYF
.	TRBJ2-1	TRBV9	CASSVGTIGHNEQFF
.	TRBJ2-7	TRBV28	CASSFRHVYEQYF
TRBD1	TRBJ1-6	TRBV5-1	CASSASTGGSPLHF
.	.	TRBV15	CATSRRLGAYEQYF
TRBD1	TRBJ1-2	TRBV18	CASSPSGGGAGGYTF
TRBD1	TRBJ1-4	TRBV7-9	CASSLARDRDEKLFF
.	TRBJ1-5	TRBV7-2	CASSLTSGPNQPQHF
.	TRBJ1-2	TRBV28	CAGGGNYGYTF
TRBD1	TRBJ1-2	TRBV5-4	CASTATGAYGYTF
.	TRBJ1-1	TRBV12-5	CASGRDTMNTEAFF
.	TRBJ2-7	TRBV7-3	CASSLDGTYEQYF
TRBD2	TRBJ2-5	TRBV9	CASSPRWLAGAETQYF
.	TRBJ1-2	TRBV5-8	CASSLVGRVDGYTF
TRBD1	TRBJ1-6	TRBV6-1	CASSGTGNNSPLHF
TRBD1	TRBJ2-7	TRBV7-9	CASSLAGTGESYEQYF
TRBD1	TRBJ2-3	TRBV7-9	CASSRSKTGSGDTQYF
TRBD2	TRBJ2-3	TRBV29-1	CSVSGLAGGSLSQYF
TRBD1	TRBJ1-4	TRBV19	CASSIGDRYEKLFF
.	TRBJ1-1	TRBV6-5	CASRFQGLTEAFF
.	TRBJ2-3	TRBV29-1	CSVEDKTLPGTDTQYF
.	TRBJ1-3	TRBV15	CATSLTKTRGNTIYF
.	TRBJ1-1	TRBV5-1	CASRGEGGAEAFF
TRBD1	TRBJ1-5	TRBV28	CASTVPLTGGVGNQPQHF
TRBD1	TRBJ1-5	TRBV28	CASSITGDSNQPQHF
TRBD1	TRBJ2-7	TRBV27	CASSSDRVGEQYF
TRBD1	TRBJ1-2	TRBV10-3	CAISELPTGGDGYTF
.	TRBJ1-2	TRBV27	CASSLVSPPGGGYTF
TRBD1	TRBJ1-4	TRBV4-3	CASSQDSAGQGDEKLFF
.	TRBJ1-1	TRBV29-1	CSVNQGTMNTEAFF
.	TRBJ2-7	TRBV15	CATSRDFGSAGEQYF
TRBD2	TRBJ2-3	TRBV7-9	CASSLGTSATLGAQYF
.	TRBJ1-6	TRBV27	CASSLGSGVSPLHF
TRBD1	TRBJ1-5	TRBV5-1	CASSSTGDNQPQHF
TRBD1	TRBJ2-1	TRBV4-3	CASSQLGTGRNEQFF
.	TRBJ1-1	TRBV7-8	CASSLAAGRGAFF
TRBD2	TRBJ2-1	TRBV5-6	CASSLGGGEQFF
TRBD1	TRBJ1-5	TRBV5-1	CASSPTGDPNQPQHF
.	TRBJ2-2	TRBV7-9	CASSPGWAPGELFF
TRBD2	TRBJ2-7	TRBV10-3	CAIRPAGRTYEQYF
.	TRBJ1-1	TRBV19	CASSMAAQGLGTEAFF
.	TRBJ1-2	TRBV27	CASSFHDGSGYTF
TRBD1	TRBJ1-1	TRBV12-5	CASGFRGQGENTEAFF
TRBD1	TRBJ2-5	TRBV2	CASIRAGQGRETQYF
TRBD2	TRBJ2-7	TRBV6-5	CASESSGSSYEQYF
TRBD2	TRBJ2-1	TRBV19	CASNPLAGPWNEQFF
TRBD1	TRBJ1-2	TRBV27	CASSFGQDYGYTF
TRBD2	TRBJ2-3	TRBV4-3	CASSQELAGGGADTQYF
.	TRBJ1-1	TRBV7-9	CASSAGRIAFF